This T cell receptor (beta chain) was recorded in a study of blood T cell repertoires in COVID-19. About the study: Collection of acute and convalescent COVID-19 samples took place in the United States, Italy and Spain. T cells, B-cell-depleted T cells, or PBMCs supplied cDNA or gDNA.

Authors' analysis steps: Amplification with reference gene primers provided the estimates of nucleated cell counts. Sequencing used immunoSEQ multiplex PCR; TCRdb keeps in-frame clones, though not all of them. From that table come the V and J calls and clone size; the DNA was used to work out D and trimming. In the table there are approximately 91,000 clones, approximately 72% of which are singletons. V was trimmed by 4 bases and J by 8 bases, leaving 21 bases between them. This CDR3 comprises 15 residues. The V gene's germline CDR1 is SGHDT and CDR2 YYEEEE. The sample was peripheral blood. This TCR derives from an older man with acute or convalescent COVID-19. The chain employs TRBV5-6 and TRBJ1-2; perhaps TRBD1 as D (6 bases). This chain's CDR3 is CASSPPPGQPLGYTF. The CDR3 region has the DNA TGTGCCAGCAGCCCCCCACCGGGACAACCTCTGGGCTACACCTTC.